The 11 T cell receptor beta chains below were found in one sample sequenced in a study of T cells in Graves' hyperthyroidism and ophthalmopathy (dated by TCRdb to 2018 to 2020). Receptor libraries were prepared by multiplex PCR. TCRdb lists the instrument as Illumina HiSeq 2000. The TCR beta CDR3 regions were amplified from RNA transcripts. For the first round of RT-PCR on the TCR CDR3, the HTBI primer set was used together with the Qiagen OneStep RT-PCR kit. The public reads were reprocessed in TCRdb via fastp at Q25 and MiXCR, keeping in-frame beta chains. Under each unique CDR3 protein, matching rows form one entry showing the most common genes and DNA. The sample table contains roughly 290,000 distinct CDR3 sequences; only one count was recorded for about 13% of them. The leading ten clones occupy around 8% of the sample. The sequenced sample consisted of blood. The receptors were gathered from a woman aged 40-49 years with Graves' hyperthyroidism.

The chain joins TRBV29-1 to TRBJ2-2; maybe TRBD2 (5 bases). Looked up from germline, CDR1 is SQVTM and CDR2 is ANQGSEA. V was clipped by 6 bases and J by 0 bases, with 11 bases between them. This CDR3 is built from 14 residues. Written as DNA, the CDR3 is TGCAGCGTCGGAGTAGCGCCGAACACCGGGGAGCTGTTTTTT. Translated: CSVGVAPNTGELFF.

The table lists this clonotype with many counts. The V call is TRBV19, the J call TRBJ2-7, with 11 bases that match TRBD2. The CDR3 has 15 residues. Germline CDR1 LNHDA, CDR2 SQIVND (reference sequence). V shed 5 bases and J 3 bases; nucleotides not matched to a gene: 6. CDR3 DNA sequence: TGTGCCAGTAGTGCTACTAGCGGGAGTATCTACGAGCAGTACTTC. It codes for CASSATSGSIYEQYF.

This clonotype was recorded many times. This rearrangement joins TRBV2 to TRBJ2-1, with 14 nucleotides matching TRBD2. Unmatched junction bases numbered 8, after V lost 4 bases and J lost 9 bases. CDR1 is SNHLY and CDR2 is FYNNEI in the germline V gene. The CDR3 is made up of 16 amino acids. The DNA for the CDR3 is TGTGCCAGCAGTGGTGGGCCCGGGACTAGCGGGAGTGAGCAGTTCTTC. Translated: CASSGGPGTSGSEQFF.

The chain links TRBV12-3 or TRBV12-4 to TRBJ2-2; 7 bases match TRBD1. Losses at the gene ends were 9 bases for V and 6 bases for J; bases not matched to a gene: 10. The CDR3 has 14 residues. As DNA, the CDR3 is TGTGCCAGAAGCCCTCGACAGGGTGCCGGGGAGCTGTTTTTT. Its translation: CARSPRQGAGELFF.

The V call is TRBV29-1, the J call TRBJ2-7; 9 positions agree with TRBD2. Germline assignment: CDR1 SQVTM and CDR2 ANQGSEA. V dropped 7 bases and J dropped 6; count of bases not matched to a gene: 10. CDR3 length: 13 amino acids. The CDR3 protein is CSALAGSMGEQYF. DNA of the CDR3: TGCAGCGCCCTAGCGGGATCGATGGGCGAGCAGTACTTC.

This clonotype was seen at least ten times. This chain links TRBV29-1 with TRBJ2-7; 7 bases align to TRBD1. Germline V gene data show CDR1 as SQVTM and CDR2 as ANQGSEA. The CDR3 has 13 amino acids. V was clipped by 7 bases and J by 6 bases; unmatched bases: 12. CDR3 DNA sequence: TGCAGCGGGACGACAGGGCTAGCCTCCGAGCAGTACTTC. This gives the protein CSGTTGLASEQYF.

This clonotype was found many times. The chain employs TRBV20-1 and TRBJ2-7, with 8 bases matching TRBD2. V lost 6 bases and J lost 6; bases outside the gene matches: 10. In germline, CDR1 is DFQATT, CDR2 SNEGSKA (reference sequence). The CDR3 sequence is 13 residues long. CDR3 residues: CSADLAGWGEQYF. The CDR3 coding sequence is TGCAGTGCGGACCTAGCGGGTTGGGGCGAGCAGTACTTC.

This clonotype was seen many times. The V and J genes are TRBV7-9 and TRBJ2-7; 7 nucleotides match TRBD2. Trimming at V came to 3 bases and at J to 1 base, leaving 6 bases not matched to a gene. CDR1 and CDR2 from the germline V gene are SEHNR and FQNEAQ (reference sequence). CDR3 length equals 15 residues. The CDR3, as DNA: TGTGCCAGCAGCTTGGTTTCTAGCGGATCCTACGAGCAGTACTTC. Translated, it gives CASSLVSSGSYEQYF. Combining the CDR3 with reference TRBV7-9 and TRBJ2-7 gives the whole variable domain DTGVSQNPRHKITKRGQNVTFRCDPISEHNRLYWYRQTLGQGPEFLTYFQNEAQLEKSRLLSDRFSAERPKGSFSTLEIQRTEQGDSAMYLCASSLVSSGSYEQYFGPGTRLTVT.

In this sample, this clonotype turned up many times. J is TRBJ2-3 and V is TRBV20-1, with a possible D match to TRBD2 (5 bases). V was pared by 5 bases and J by 5 bases, with 23 bases between. CDR1 and CDR2 (germline): DFQATT, SNEGSKA (reference sequence). This CDR3 is built from 16 residues. The CDR3 is CSADGGETEAGDTQYF. The CDR3, as DNA: TGCAGTGCTGATGGTGGGGAGACGGAGGCGGGAGATACGCAGTATTTT.

The chain recombines TRBV12-3 or TRBV12-4 with TRBJ2-2; D gene uncertain. The length of the CDR3 is 13 residues. V was shortened by 3 bases and J by 3 bases, with 5 bases between the two germline ends. The CDR3 region has the DNA TGTGCCAGCAGTTTTGGGTACACCGGGGAGCTGTTTTTT. Residues: CASSFGYTGELFF.

This clonotype was seen once. Being one base from a much bigger clone, this may be a read error. The gene calls are TRBV12-3 or TRBV12-4 and TRBJ2-3; D is undetermined. CDR3 size: 14 residues. CDR3 coding DNA: TGTGCCAGCAGCCCCGGGCCGTACACAGATGCGCAGTATTTT. This encodes CASSPGPYTDAQYF.